This T cell receptor (beta chain) was documented in a study of cytomegalovirus exposure and HLA in healthy donors (dated by TCRdb to about 2017). In terms of the full investigation: According to a later analysis, the roughly 120 validation repertoires were produced on the same platform as the 680 or so repertoires of the first cohort. The aim of the study was to test whether cataloging public T cell receptors could identify signatures of past pathogen exposure. A separate validation cohort of 90 to 150 different subjects was used in addition to the roughly 700-subject first cohort. The study combined high-throughput TCR immunosequencing, statistical association of individual TCRs with disease status, and machine learning to predict cytomegalovirus infection status. Results the study describes overall, beyond this receptor: Most TCR sequences were seen in very few donors, while some public TCRs were found in many individuals. In vitro tests confirmed that a few of the cytomegalovirus-associated TCR beta chains recognize cytomegalovirus antigens. The study listed around 160 TCR beta chains as associated with cytomegalovirus. The validation cohort had no HLA typing available for a later analysis, so co-occurrence within that cohort was assessed over all 120 or so repertoires. Of the cluster scores, 85% to 95% were above 0 in a later analysis, which found that TCRs clustered in the first cohort also tended to co-occur in the 95 to 150 validation repertoires. In both the original and validation cohorts, the classifier was reported to diagnose cytomegalovirus status with high specificity and sensitivity. The authors suggested that the approach could potentially be generalized to other disease states and immunological phenotypes.

A note on this clone: The antigen this receptor binds is unknown. Base qualities are not provided; no much larger clone lies one nucleotide away.

Libraries were built with the immunoSEQ multiplex PCR assay. The original methods were these. A statistical classification framework was developed to diagnose cytomegalovirus status using the catalog of TCR beta chain sequences. This immuneACCESS table, as held by TCRdb, lists in-frame sequences with V and J called but not all clones. Of the missing ones, under half trace to an unresolved V gene in checked studies; the others have no known cause. V and J calls and clone size are copied from that table; D and trimming were computed from the DNA. Here the sample has roughly 330,000 clones; around 90% occur a single time. The ten largest account for 1.2% of the sample. Separate from the approximately 730-subject first cohort, the validation cohort of some 130 subjects was the group to which the donors belonged. The source of this sequence is a woman in her 30s in good health and CMV-seropositive. Sequenced input: PBMCs.

The nucleotide sequence is given as TGTGCCAGCAGTGAGTGGACAGGGGCGAATCAGCCCCAGCATTTT. It is translated as CASSEWTGANQPQHF. The rearrangement joined TRBV2 to TRBJ1-5, with TRBD1 identical over 9 junction bases. Trimming removed 3 bases from V and 4 bases from J; the gene matches leave 4 bases unexplained. CDR1 and CDR2, per the germline V gene, are SNHLY and FYNNEI. From its cysteine to its phenylalanine, the CDR3 spans 15 amino acids. Only the CDR3 portion is preserved as DNA: 45 bases, with reading frame beginning at the first base.